This T cell receptor (beta chain) was sequenced in a study of ipilimumab plus nivolumab after autologous stem cell transplantation. Findings of the study overall: TCR repertoire, Treg phenotype and gut microbiota reportedly support more study of this approach.

Some clones are missing from TCRdb's copy, which holds only in-frame ones; the method was immunoSEQ multiplex PCR. The data show 12,000 or so clones, with roughly three quarters seen just once and over 25% held by the top ten. Regarding this clone: Its antigen is still unknown.

Here the sequenced sample was PBMCs, taken in a trial of ipilimumab plus nivolumab as post-transplant consolidation. This sequence originates from a male donor with diffuse large B-cell lymphoma.

CDR3 sequence reads: CASGLSSAGGQETQYF. The CDR3 DNA reads as TGTGCCAGCGGATTGAGTTCAGCGGGAGGGCAAGAGACCCAGTACTTC. This sequence joins TRBV27 and TRBJ2-5; 10 nucleotides align to TRBD2. Germline CDR1 reads MNHEY; CDR2 reads SMNVEV (reference sequence). V shed 8 bases and J 2 bases; nucleotides not matched to a gene: 11. CDR3 length equals 16 residues.